Sequencing of this T cell receptor (beta chain) was carried out in a study of cytomegalovirus exposure and HLA in healthy donors (dated by TCRdb to about 2017). Study-level background: An earlier analysis of about 530 of the donors reported about 260 Gb of sequence data and around 120 million unique TCR beta sequences obtained from roughly 180 million T cells. An early release that covered 500 to 800 HLA-typed donors contained about 300 gigabases of sequencing data and some 87 million unique TCR sequences. Of the approximately 400 genotyped donors, roughly 80% fell in the genetic ancestry cluster associated with self-reported Caucasian donors. The study aimed to test whether signatures of past pathogen exposure could be identified by cataloging public T cell receptors. The study used immunosequencing to profile the T cell repertoires of several hundred subjects and linked those repertoires to cytomegalovirus serostatus. Along with the approximately 670-subject first cohort, a separate validation cohort of over a hundred different subjects was used. High-throughput TCR immunosequencing, statistical association of individual TCRs with disease status, and machine learning were combined to predict cytomegalovirus infection status. In a later analysis, previously published TCR beta repertoires from several hundred donors were re-analyzed and high-resolution HLA genotyping was added so that TCR occurrence patterns could be studied. Rather than using new phenotypic data, the later analysis identified candidate immune exposures from TCR beta sequences and from how often those sequences occurred across donors. To decide whether each TCR beta V gene segment behaved as functional or pseudogenic, an earlier analysis of approximately 590 of the donors relied on high-throughput TCR beta sequencing. Donor age, sex, ethnicity and CMV serostatus were collected together with the repertoire data. Genome-wide SNP genotypes for about 60% of the 666 donors were used in a later genetic analysis, which treated that subset as a discovery cohort. All discovery cohort repertoires had been generated using a single sequencing platform. Both class I and class II loci were covered by HLA typing, at four-digit resolution. Typing coverage differed by locus: A, B, C, DRB1 and DQB1 were typed in roughly 620-630 donors, DQA1 in around 500, DPA1 in some 610, and DPB1 in approximately 450. About five DR-DQ haplotypes were handled as single units for association and clustering, since linkage in the cohort was strong. Among 398 genotyped donors of the cohort, an average of 235,054 unique TCR beta nucleotide sequences were sequenced per donor, around a sixth of them non-productive. Study-level results and caveats: At a false discovery rate of 0.05, a later analysis linked 16,951 TCR beta sequences to specific HLA alleles. Linkage disequilibrium might explain the correlated functional status among segregating V segments, but an unknown experimental factor could not be excluded. Some IMGT-functional V segments, including TRBV6-2 and TRBV6-3, could not be told apart with the 87-base-pair reads, so those segments were excluded. Because HLA typing was unavailable for some donors at each locus, only the typed subset was used in association tests. A total of around 150 TCR beta chains were listed by the study as associated with cytomegalovirus. In a later analysis, the rate of TCR association differed among HLA loci, with DRB1 alleles having the most associated TCRs and HLA-C alleles having the fewest. This cohort had only TCR beta chains sequenced, and the lack of alpha or paired-chain data limited which features could be detected. While some public TCRs were present in many individuals, most TCR sequences turned up only very rarely across donors. When HLA alleles, especially DR and DQ, strongly co-occurred, TCR associations were difficult to assign to individual alleles. The presence/absence analyses assumed that sequencing depth was roughly uniform across donors, and that assumption may not be true. A later analysis reported that several top co-occurrence clusters appeared linked to parvovirus B19, influenza, CMV and Epstein-Barr virus. The only immune exposure information available for the cohort was CMV serostatus. Compared with the roughly 700-donor mean, donors in an Asian-associated ancestry cluster had fewer N-insertions in productive TCRs, according to a later genetic analysis. A few of the identified cytomegalovirus-associated TCR beta chains were confirmed in vitro to be specific for cytomegalovirus antigens. V-gene and J-gene trimming of TCR beta chains was associated with a missense DCLRE1C variant in a later genetic analysis, and the association was replicated in an independent cohort. A further reported finding was that TCR beta sequences accurately predicted the HLA-A and HLA-B alleles for most subjects in the first cohort. A cluster of highly shared sequence variants was judged likely to be a technical artifact of the sequencing pipeline. In a later analysis, HLA-associated TCR beta chains were found to be more clonally expanded and to have lower generation probabilities than equally common non-associated chains. The authors suggested that the approach could potentially be generalized to other disease states and immunological phenotypes. In both the original and validation cohorts, the classifier was reported to diagnose cytomegalovirus status with high specificity and sensitivity. Over 15 rarely observed V segments, including chromosome 9 orphons, were excluded from the earlier analysis of several hundred of the donors because counts were too low. Broadly in line with IMGT annotations, most TCR beta V segments showed up in productive rearrangements about 87% or about 30% of the time in an earlier analysis of 450 to 600 of the donors. Most CMV-associated TCR beta chains appeared to be HLA-restricted in a later analysis, and the HLA associations seemed to be driven largely by CMV exposure.

The cohort consisted of 666 healthy bone marrow donors. All cohort members were sampled while nominally healthy, although unrecorded immune exposures were likely present. The donor was CMV seronegative and belonged to the group of 352 seronegative cohort members. A peripheral blood sample was collected from each donor, and TCR beta sequencing was performed on peripheral blood mononuclear cells. Genomic DNA was extracted from the blood cell samples with the Qiagen DNeasy Blood Extraction Kit. V and J lose 3 bases and 2 bases, and a span of 10 bases separates them. The CDR3, from cysteine to phenylalanine, totals 15 residues. Just CDR3 DNA is preserved here, 45 bases in frame from base 1. Sequences LGHNT (CDR1) and FRNRAP (CDR2) are obtained from the germline V gene. This clone was counted between two and nine times. It lacks a known antigen. The input lacks base qualities; no much larger clone sits a single base away.

The library was produced with the immunoSEQ multiplex PCR assay. A mixture of 60 forward primers for TCR Vbeta segments and 13 reverse primers for TCR Jbeta segments was used in the multiplex PCR. A multiplex PCR assay on genomic DNA amplified the CDR3 region of rearranged TCR beta genes. The Illumina HiSeq System was used to sequence the amplified TCR beta libraries as 87-base-pair reads. From the authors' description of their analysis: In a later analysis, tens of millions of unique TCR beta chains were counted across the 666 repertoires, and approximately 11 million of these chains were shared by at least two donors. A nearest-neighbor algorithm error-corrected the raw reads and collapsed the reads into unique sequences, merging closely related sequences to remove PCR and sequencing errors. To assign V, D and J gene segments, CDR3 sequences were aligned to IMGT reference sequences. For a sequence to be retained, at least a six-nucleotide match to both a V gene segment and a J gene segment was required. A rearrangement counted as productive if the CDR3 had no stop codons and remained in frame with V and J, and every other rearrangement counted as non-productive. CDR3 was defined according to IMGT convention as the region running from the second conserved V-encoded cysteine to the conserved J-encoded phenylalanine. In an earlier analysis of approximately 590 of the donors, sequences lacking an unambiguous match to a single V gene segment were excluded. An earlier analysis of about 600 of the donors called V segments functional above 56.7% productive rearrangements and segregating when the between-donor standard deviation exceeded 5%. A statistical classification framework was developed to diagnose cytomegalovirus status using the catalog of TCR beta chain sequences. V and J gene assignment, in a later analysis, came from comparing TCR nucleotide sequences with IMGT/GENE-DB human TR gene sequences. In a later analysis, CDR3 sequences and most-parsimonious VDJ recombination scenarios were assigned using the TCRdist pipeline. In a later analysis, each TCR beta chain was defined by its CDR3 amino acid sequence together with its V-gene family, and reads without a unique V-gene family were excluded. In a later analysis, a few hundred highly shared, low-generation-probability nucleotide sequences were removed to address suspected cross-contamination and a sequencing artifact. For each public chain, a later analysis derived a clonal expansion index from normalized ranks of inferred template counts within each repertoire. Generation probabilities in a later analysis came from a VDJ recombination model fitted to out-of-frame rearrangements, and those results were checked against IGoR. Hypergeometric tests were used in a later analysis to score TCR-TCR, TCR-HLA and TCR-CMV co-occurrence, with a repertoire-size bias correction applied to the TCR pairs. To estimate false discovery rates, a later analysis permuted the HLA or CMV assignments 20 times. A later analysis grouped co-occurring TCRs with DBSCAN, adding TCRdist sequence similarity when clustering within HLA-allele-positive subsets. For co-occurrence clustering, repertoires with fewer than 30,000 or more than 120,000 public chains were excluded, along with roughly 5 repertoires with anomalous nucleotide sharing. In its TCRdb copy, this immuneACCESS table keeps in-frame sequences only and misses some clones. Where compared with another copy, unresolved V genes explain less than half of these, and the others have no known cause. D and trimming come from the DNA, and the V and J calls and clone size come from that table. The sample includes about 43,000 clones, with roughly 80% observed a single time. The ten biggest clones cover more than 1.2% of the sample.

Sequenced: PBMCs. The receptor's source is a man younger than 40 in good health and CMV-seronegative. The chain is assembled from TRBV12-5 and TRBJ2-2; no D segment can be confidently identified. The CDR3 reads as follows: CASGLMWQNTGELFF. The DNA reads TGTGCTAGTGGTTTAATGTGGCAAAACACCGGGGAGCTGTTTTTT.